What follows is one T cell receptor beta chain and its context. It lacks a known antigen. No per-base quality is available; no much larger clone lies one base away. As encoded in the germline V gene, CDR1 is MDHEN while CDR2 is SYDVKM. Germline trimming amounts to 6 bases on V and 8 bases on J, with 11 as the count of junction bases outside the gene matches. Including the terminal cysteine and phenylalanine, the CDR3 comprises 15 residues. The sequence is cut down to CDR3 DNA, 45 bases in frame from base 1. Library generation was performed with the immunoSEQ multiplex PCR assay. For the multiplex PCR, a mixture combining 60 forward primers for TCR Vbeta segments and 13 reverse primers for TCR Jbeta segments was used. The CDR3 region of rearranged TCR beta genes was amplified from genomic DNA by a multiplex PCR assay. The Illumina HiSeq System was used to sequence the amplified TCR beta libraries as 87-base-pair reads. Per the original workflow: In a later analysis, some 80 million unique TCR beta chains were counted across the 650 to 700 repertoires, and about 10 million of these chains were shared by at least two donors. Raw reads were error-corrected and collapsed into unique sequences with a nearest-neighbor algorithm that merged closely related sequences to remove PCR and sequencing errors. To assign V, D and J gene segments, CDR3 sequences were aligned to IMGT reference sequences. Each retained sequence needed at least a six-nucleotide match to both a V gene segment and a J gene segment. A rearrangement counted as productive if the CDR3 had no stop codons and remained in frame with V and J, and every other rearrangement counted as non-productive. Following IMGT convention, CDR3 was defined as the stretch from the second conserved V-encoded cysteine up to the conserved J-encoded phenylalanine. In an earlier analysis of around 640 of the donors, sequences lacking an unambiguous match to a single V gene segment were excluded. In an earlier analysis of some 590 of the donors, a V segment was called functional when productive rearrangements were above 56.7%, and segregating when the standard deviation between donors exceeded 5%. A statistical classification framework was built to diagnose cytomegalovirus status from the catalog of TCR beta chain sequences. In a later analysis, TCR nucleotide sequences were compared against IMGT/GENE-DB human TR gene sequences so that V and J genes could be assigned. The TCRdist pipeline was used in a later analysis to assign CDR3 sequences and most-parsimonious VDJ recombination scenarios. In a later analysis, each TCR beta chain was defined by its CDR3 amino acid sequence together with its V-gene family, and reads lacking a unique V-gene family were excluded. A later analysis removed roughly 590 highly shared, low-generation-probability nucleotide sequences to deal with suspected cross-contamination and a sequencing artifact. In a later analysis, a clonal expansion index was calculated for each public chain from normalized within-repertoire ranks of inferred template counts. A later analysis computed generation probabilities with a VDJ recombination model fitted to out-of-frame rearrangements, and checked the results against IGoR. In a later analysis, hypergeometric tests were used to score TCR-TCR, TCR-HLA and TCR-CMV co-occurrence, with a repertoire-size bias correction applied to TCR pairs. A later analysis estimated false discovery rates by permuting HLA or CMV assignments 20 times. In a later analysis, co-occurring TCRs were grouped using DBSCAN, and TCRdist sequence similarity was added for clustering within HLA-allele-positive subsets. Repertoires with fewer than 30,000 or more than 120,000 public chains, plus five repertoires with anomalous nucleotide sharing, were excluded from co-occurrence clustering. TCRdb carries this immuneACCESS record with in-frame sequences only. Its versions omit some clonotypes, under half of them owing to an unresolved V gene in the studies checked, with the rest unexplained. V and J calls and clone size come straight from that table; D and trimming were deduced from the DNA. The sample yields about 130,000 clones; 80% were counted once. The ten largest clones take up 1% of the sample.

These data are taken from a study of cytomegalovirus exposure and HLA in healthy donors (dated by TCRdb to 2017 to 2019). About the full investigation: In an earlier analysis of 450 to 750 of the donors, 276 Gb of sequence data and some 100 million unique TCR beta sequences from about 179 million T cells were reported. A later analysis re-analyzed previously published TCR beta repertoires from approximately 670 donors and added high-resolution HLA genotyping to study TCR occurrence patterns. Five DR-DQ haplotypes were treated as single units for association and clustering because of strong linkage in the cohort. Typing coverage differed by locus: A, B, C, DRB1 and DQB1 were typed in roughly 620-630 donors, DQA1 in about 560, DPA1 in some 600, and DPB1 in approximately 450. To decide whether each TCR beta V gene segment behaved as functional or pseudogenic, an earlier analysis of some 570 of the donors relied on high-throughput TCR beta sequencing. All discovery cohort repertoires had been generated on a single sequencing platform. An early release that covered several hundred HLA-typed donors contained approximately 290 gigabases of sequencing data and 75 million to 100 million unique TCR sequences. The study aimed to test whether cataloging public T cell receptors could reveal signatures of past pathogen exposure. A separate validation cohort of more than 100 different subjects was used in addition to the roughly 620-subject first cohort. High-throughput TCR immunosequencing, statistical association of individual TCRs with disease status, and machine learning were combined to predict cytomegalovirus infection status. In the later analysis, no new phenotypic data were used to find candidate immune exposures; instead, reliance was placed on TCR beta sequences and their occurrence across donors. Among the approximately 420 genotyped donors, approximately 76% belonged to the genetic ancestry cluster associated with self-reported Caucasian donors. Both class I and class II loci were covered by HLA typing, at four-digit resolution. A later genetic analysis used genome-wide SNP genotypes for about three fifths of the roughly 700 donors, treating that subset as a discovery cohort. Using immunosequencing, the study profiled T cell repertoires from 550 to 750 subjects and related those repertoires to cytomegalovirus serostatus. Among some 400 genotyped donors of the cohort, an average of around 250,000 unique TCR beta nucleotide sequences was sequenced per donor, of which about 20% were non-productive. Donor age, sex, ethnicity and CMV serostatus were compiled alongside the repertoire data. Broad study findings and their caveats: The classifier was reported to diagnose cytomegalovirus status with high specificity and sensitivity in both the original cohort and the validation cohort. In a later analysis, the rate of TCR association differed among HLA loci, with DRB1 alleles having the most associated TCRs and HLA-C alleles having the fewest. The earlier analysis of 587 of the donors excluded 15 to 20 rarely observed V segments, including chromosome 9 orphons, because counts were too low. The sequencing pipeline was judged likely to have produced a cluster of highly shared sequence variants as a technical artifact. The cohort was sequenced for TCR beta chains only, and without alpha or paired-chain data the features that could be detected were limited. A further reported finding was that TCR beta sequences accurately predicted the HLA-A and HLA-B alleles for most subjects in the first cohort. For the cohort, immune exposure information was limited to CMV serostatus. The study listed 150 to 200 TCR beta chains as associated with cytomegalovirus. V-gene and J-gene trimming of TCR beta chains was associated with a missense DCLRE1C variant in a later genetic analysis, and the association was replicated in an independent cohort. Compared with equally common non-associated chains, HLA-associated TCR beta chains in a later analysis were more clonally expanded and had lower generation probabilities. Most TCR sequences were seen in very few donors, while some public TCRs were found in many individuals. Specific HLA alleles were associated with more than 15,000 TCR beta sequences at a false discovery rate of 0.05 in a later analysis. A later analysis found that most CMV-associated TCR beta chains appeared HLA-restricted, with HLA associations seemingly driven largely by CMV exposure. A few of the identified cytomegalovirus-associated TCR beta chains were confirmed in vitro to be specific for cytomegalovirus antigens. Correlated functional status among segregating V segments might reflect linkage disequilibrium, but an unknown experimental factor could not be ruled out. Several of the top co-occurrence clusters appeared to be linked to parvovirus B19, influenza, CMV and Epstein-Barr virus, according to a later analysis. The presence/absence analyses assumed that sequencing depth was roughly uniform across donors, and that assumption may not be true. The authors suggested that the approach could potentially be generalized to other disease states and immunological phenotypes. Some IMGT-functional V segments, including TRBV6-2 and TRBV6-3, could not be distinguished by the 87-base-pair reads and were therefore excluded. According to a later genetic analysis, donors in an Asian-associated ancestry cluster had fewer N-insertions in productive TCRs than the approximately 690-donor mean. HLA typing was unavailable for some donors at each locus, so association tests used only the typed subset. Assigning TCR associations to individual alleles was difficult when HLA alleles, especially DR and DQ, strongly co-occurred. Broadly in line with IMGT annotations, most TCR beta V segments showed up in productive rearrangements about 87% or about 30% of the time in an earlier analysis of around 550 of the donors.

The cohort comprised approximately 700 healthy bone marrow donors. All cohort members were sampled while nominally healthy, although unrecorded immune exposures were likely present. The donor tested CMV seronegative and was one of the 352 seronegative cohort members. A peripheral blood sample was provided by each donor, and peripheral blood mononuclear cells were used for TCR beta sequencing. The Qiagen DNeasy Blood Extraction Kit was used to extract genomic DNA from the blood cell samples. Sequenced: PBMCs. The clonotype comes from a man aged 40-49 years in good health and CMV-seronegative. The rearrangement combines TRBV28 with TRBJ2-1; TRBD1 aligns with 9 central bases. The CDR3 region: CASSWGQGSLDEQFF. The bases are TGTGCCAGCAGCTGGGGACAGGGAAGCCTGGATGAGCAGTTCTTC.